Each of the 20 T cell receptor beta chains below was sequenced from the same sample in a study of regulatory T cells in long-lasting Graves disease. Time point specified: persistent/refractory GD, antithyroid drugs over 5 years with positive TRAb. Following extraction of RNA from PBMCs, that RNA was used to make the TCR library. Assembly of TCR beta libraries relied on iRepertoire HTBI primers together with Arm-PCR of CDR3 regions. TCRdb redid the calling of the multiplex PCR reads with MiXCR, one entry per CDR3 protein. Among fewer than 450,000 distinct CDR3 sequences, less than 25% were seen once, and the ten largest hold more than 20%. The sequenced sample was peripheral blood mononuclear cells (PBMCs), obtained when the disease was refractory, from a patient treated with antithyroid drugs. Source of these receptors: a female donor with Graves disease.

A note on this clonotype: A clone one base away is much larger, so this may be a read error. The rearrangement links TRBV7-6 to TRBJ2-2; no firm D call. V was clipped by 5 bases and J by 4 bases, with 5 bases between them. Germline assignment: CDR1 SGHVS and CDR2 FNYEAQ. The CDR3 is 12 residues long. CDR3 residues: CASSQSTGELFF. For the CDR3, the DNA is TGTGCCAGCAGCCAAAGCACCGGGGAGCTGTTTTTT.

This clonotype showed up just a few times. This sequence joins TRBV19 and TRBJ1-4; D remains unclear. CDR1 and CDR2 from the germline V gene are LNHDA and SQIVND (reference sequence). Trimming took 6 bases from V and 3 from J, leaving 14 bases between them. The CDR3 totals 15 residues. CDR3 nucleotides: TGTGCCAGTAGCCACCCGGCCAGATCTAATGAAAAACTGTTTTTT. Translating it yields CASSHPARSNEKLFF.

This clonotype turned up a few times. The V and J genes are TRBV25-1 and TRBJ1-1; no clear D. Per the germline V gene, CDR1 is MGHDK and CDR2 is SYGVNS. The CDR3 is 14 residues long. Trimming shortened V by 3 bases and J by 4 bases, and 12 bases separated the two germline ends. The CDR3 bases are TGTGCCAGCAGTGATTTCAGACTCGGCACTGAAGCTTTCTTT. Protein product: CASSDFRLGTEAFF.

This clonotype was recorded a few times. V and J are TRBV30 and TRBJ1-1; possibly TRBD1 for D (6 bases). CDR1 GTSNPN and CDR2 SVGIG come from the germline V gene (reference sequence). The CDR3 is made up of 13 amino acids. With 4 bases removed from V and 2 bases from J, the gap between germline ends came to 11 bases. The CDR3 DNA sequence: TGTGCCTGGAAGGACAGACCAAACACTGAAGCTTTCTTT. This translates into CAWKDRPNTEAFF.

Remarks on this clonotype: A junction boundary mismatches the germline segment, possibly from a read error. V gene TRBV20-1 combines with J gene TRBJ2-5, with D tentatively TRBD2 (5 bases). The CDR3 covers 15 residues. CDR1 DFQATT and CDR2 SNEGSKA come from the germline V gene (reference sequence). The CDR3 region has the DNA TGCAGTGCTAGCGGTCGGGAAGACCCAAGTTCGACCCAGCACTTC. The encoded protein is CSASGREDPSSTQHF.

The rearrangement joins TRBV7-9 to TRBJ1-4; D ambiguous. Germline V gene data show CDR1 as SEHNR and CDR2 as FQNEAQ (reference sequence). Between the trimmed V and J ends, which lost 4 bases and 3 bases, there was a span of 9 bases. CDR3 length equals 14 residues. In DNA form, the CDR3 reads TGTGCCAGCAGCTCTCGATCAGCTAATGAAAAACTGTTTTTT. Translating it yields CASSSRSANEKLFF.

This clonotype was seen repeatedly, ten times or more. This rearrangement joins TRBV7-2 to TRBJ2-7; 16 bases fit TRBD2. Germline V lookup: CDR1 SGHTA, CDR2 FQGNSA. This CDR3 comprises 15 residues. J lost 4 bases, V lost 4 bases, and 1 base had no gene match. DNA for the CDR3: TGTGCCAGCAGCTCGGGACTAGCGGGGGGGTACGAGCAGTACTTC. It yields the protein CASSSGLAGGYEQYF.

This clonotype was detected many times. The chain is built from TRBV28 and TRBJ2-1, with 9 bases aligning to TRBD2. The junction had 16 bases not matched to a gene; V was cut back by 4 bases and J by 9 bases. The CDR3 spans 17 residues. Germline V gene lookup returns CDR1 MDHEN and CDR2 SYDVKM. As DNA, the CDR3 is TGTGCCAGCAGTTCAGCCCTAGCGGGACCGCAAGGGGGTGAGCAGTTCTTC. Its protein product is CASSSALAGPQGGEQFF. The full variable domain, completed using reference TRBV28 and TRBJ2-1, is DVKVTQSSRYLVKRTGEKVFLECVQDMDHENMFWYRQDPGLGLRLIYFSYDVKMKEKGDIPEGYSVSREKKERFSLILESASTNQTSMYLCASSSALAGPQGGEQFFGPGTRLTVL.

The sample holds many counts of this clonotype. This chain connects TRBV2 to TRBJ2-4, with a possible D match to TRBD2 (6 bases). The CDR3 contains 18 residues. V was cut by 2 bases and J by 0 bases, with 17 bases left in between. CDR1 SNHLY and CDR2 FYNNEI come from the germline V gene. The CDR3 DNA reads TGTGCCAGCAGTGAAAGGGAGGCGGCCCACTTAGCCAAAAACATTCAGTACTTC. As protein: CASSEREAAHLAKNIQYF.

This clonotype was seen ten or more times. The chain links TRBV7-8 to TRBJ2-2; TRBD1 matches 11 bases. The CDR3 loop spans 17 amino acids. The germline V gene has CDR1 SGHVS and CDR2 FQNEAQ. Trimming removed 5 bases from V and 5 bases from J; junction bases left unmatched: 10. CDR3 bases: TGTGCCAGCAGCCGTAGGACAGGGGGCGTTGGGACCGGGGAGCTGTTTTTT. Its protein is CASSRRTGGVGTGELFF.

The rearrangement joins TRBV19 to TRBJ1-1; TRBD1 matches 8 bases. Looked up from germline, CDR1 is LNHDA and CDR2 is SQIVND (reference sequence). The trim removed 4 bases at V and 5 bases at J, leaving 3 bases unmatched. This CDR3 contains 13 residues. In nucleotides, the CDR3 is TGTGCCAGTAGTACTCAGGGGGCGACTGAAGCTTTCTTT. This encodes CASSTQGATEAFF.

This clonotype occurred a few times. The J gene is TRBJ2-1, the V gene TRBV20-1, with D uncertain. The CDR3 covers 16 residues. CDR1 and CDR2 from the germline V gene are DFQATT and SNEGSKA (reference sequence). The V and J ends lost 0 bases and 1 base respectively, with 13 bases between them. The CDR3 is CSARDLGSRSYNEQFF. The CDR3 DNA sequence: TGCAGTGCTAGAGATCTGGGCTCTAGGTCCTACAATGAGCAGTTCTTC.

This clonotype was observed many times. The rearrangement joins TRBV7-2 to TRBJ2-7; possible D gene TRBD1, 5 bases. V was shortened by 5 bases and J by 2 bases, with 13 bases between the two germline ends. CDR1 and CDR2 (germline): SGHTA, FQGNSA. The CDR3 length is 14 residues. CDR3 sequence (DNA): TGTGCCAGCAGCGCCCGACAGCGAACCTACGAGCAGTACTTC. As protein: CASSARQRTYEQYF.

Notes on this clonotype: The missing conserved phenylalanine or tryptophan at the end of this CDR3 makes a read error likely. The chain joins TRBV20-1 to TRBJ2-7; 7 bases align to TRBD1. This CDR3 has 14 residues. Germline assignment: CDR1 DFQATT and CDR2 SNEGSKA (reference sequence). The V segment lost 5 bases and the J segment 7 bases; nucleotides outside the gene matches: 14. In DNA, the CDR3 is TGCAGTGCTGAAACAGGGGCGGTCTCGGAGGAGCAGTACCTC. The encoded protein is CSAETGAVSEEQYL.

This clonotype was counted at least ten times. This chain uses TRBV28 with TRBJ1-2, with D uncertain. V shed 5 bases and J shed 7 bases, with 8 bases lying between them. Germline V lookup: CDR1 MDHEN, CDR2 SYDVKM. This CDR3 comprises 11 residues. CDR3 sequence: CASSDLGGYTF. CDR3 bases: TGTGCCAGCAGTGACCTAGGTGGCTACACCTTC.

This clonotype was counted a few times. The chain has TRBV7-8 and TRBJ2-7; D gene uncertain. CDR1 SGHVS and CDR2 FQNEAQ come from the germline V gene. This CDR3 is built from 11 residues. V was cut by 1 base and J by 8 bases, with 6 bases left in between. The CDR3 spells CASSLVGKQYF. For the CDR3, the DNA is TGTGCCAGCAGCTTAGTGGGGAAGCAGTACTTC.

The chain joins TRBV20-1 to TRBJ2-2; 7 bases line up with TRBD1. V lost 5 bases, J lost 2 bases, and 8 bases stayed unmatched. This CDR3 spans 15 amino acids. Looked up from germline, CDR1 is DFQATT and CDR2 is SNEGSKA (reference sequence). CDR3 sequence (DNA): TGCAGTGCTGGACGACAGGGCACAAACACCGGGGAGCTGTTTTTT. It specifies CSAGRQGTNTGELFF.

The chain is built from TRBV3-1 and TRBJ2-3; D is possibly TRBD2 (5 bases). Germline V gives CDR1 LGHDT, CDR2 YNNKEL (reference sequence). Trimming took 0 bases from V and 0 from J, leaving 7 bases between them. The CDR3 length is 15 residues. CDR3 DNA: TGTGCCAGCAGCCAAGATCCGGGAAGCACAGATACGCAGTATTTT. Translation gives CASSQDPGSTDTQYF.

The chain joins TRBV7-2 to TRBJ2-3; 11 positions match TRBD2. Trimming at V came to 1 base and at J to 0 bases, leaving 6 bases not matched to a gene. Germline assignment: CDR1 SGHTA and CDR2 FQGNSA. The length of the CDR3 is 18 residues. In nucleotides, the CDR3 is TGTGCCAGCAGCTTAGAGGGACTAGCGGACACTAGCACAGATACGCAGTATTTT. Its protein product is CASSLEGLADTSTDTQYF. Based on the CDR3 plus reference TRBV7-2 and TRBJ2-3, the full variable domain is GAGVSQSPSNKVTEKGKDVELRCDPISGHTALYWYRQSLGQGLEFLIYFQGNSAPDKSGLPSDRFSAERTGGSVSTLTIQRTQQEDSAVYLCASSLEGLADTSTDTQYFGPGTRLTVL.

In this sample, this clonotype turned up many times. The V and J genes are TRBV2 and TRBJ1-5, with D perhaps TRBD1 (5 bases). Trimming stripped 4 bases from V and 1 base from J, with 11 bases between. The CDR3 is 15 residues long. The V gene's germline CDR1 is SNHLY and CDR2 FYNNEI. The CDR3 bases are TGTGCCAGCAGTGTAGGGGCGGTGAGCAATCAGCCCCAGCATTTT. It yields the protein CASSVGAVSNQPQHF.